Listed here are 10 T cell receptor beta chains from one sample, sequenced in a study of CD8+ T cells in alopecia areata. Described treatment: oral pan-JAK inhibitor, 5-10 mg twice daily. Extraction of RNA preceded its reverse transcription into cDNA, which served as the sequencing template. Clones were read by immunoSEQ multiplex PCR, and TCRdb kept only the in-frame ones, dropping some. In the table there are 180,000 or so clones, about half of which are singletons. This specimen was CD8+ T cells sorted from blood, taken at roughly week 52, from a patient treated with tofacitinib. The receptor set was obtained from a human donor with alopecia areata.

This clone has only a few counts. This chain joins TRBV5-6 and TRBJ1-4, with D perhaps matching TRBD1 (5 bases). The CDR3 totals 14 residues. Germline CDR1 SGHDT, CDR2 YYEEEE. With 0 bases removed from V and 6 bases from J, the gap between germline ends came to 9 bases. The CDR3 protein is CASSLGQGDEKLFF. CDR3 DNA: TGTGCCAGCAGCTTGGGCCAGGGAGATGAAAAACTGTTTTTT.

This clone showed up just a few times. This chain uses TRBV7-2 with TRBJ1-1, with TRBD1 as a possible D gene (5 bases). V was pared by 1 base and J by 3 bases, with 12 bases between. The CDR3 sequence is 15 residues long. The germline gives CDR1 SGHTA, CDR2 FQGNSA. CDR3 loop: CASSLVGGMDTEAFF. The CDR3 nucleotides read TGTGCCAGCAGCTTAGTTGGGGGGATGGACACTGAAGCTTTCTTT.

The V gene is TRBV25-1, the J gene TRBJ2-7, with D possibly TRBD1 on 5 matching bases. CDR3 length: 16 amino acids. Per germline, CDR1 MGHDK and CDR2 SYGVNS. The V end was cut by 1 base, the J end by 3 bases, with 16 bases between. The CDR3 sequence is CASSEWIKGQGYEQYF. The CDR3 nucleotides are TGTGCCAGCAGTGAATGGATAAAAGGGCAGGGCTACGAGCAGTACTTC.

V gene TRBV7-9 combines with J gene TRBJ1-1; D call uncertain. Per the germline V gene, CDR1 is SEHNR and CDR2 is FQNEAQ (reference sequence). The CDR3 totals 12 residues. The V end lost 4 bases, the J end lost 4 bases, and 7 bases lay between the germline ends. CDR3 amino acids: CASSSQSTEAFF. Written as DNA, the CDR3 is TGTGCCAGCAGCTCACAGAGCACTGAAGCTTTCTTT.

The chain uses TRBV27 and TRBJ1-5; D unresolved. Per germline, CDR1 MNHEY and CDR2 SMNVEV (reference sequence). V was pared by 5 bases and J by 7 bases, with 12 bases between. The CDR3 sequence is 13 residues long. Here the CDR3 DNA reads TGTGCCAGCAGTCGCGCCGGCGGACAGCCCCAGCATTTT. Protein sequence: CASSRAGGQPQHF.

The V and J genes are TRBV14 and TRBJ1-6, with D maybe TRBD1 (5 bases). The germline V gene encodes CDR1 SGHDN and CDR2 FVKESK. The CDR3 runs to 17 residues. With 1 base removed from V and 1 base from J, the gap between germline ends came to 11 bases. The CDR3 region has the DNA TGTGCCAGCAGCCAAGTTCAGGGAGGGTCCTATAATTCACCCCTCCACTTT. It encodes CASSQVQGGSYNSPLHF.

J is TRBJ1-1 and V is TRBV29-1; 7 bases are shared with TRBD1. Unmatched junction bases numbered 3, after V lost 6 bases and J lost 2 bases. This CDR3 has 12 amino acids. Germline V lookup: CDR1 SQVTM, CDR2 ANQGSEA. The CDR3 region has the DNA TGCAGCGTGGGGACAGCAAACACTGAAGCTTTCTTT. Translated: CSVGTANTEAFF.

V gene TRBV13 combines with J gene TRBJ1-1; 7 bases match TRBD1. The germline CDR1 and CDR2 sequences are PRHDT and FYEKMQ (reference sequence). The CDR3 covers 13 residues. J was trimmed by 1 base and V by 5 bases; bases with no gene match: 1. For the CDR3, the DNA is TGTGCCAGCAGCCAGGGGGGGAACACTGAAGCTTTCTTT. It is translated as CASSQGGNTEAFF.

CDR3 in DNA: TGTGCCAGCAGTCCCTCGCGGGGGGACGATAACACCGGGGAGCTGTTTTTT. This sequence encodes CASSPSRGDDNTGELFF. This rearrangement joins TRBV27 to TRBJ2-2, with 8 bases that match TRBD2. Trimming cost V 5 bases and J 2 bases; bases outside gene matches: 10. Germline assignment: CDR1 MNHEY and CDR2 SMNVEV (reference sequence). This CDR3 has 17 amino acids.

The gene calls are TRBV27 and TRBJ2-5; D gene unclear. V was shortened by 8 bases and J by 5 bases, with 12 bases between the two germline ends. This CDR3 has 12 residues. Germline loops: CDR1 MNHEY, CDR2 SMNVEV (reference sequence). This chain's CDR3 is CASSGLGETQYF. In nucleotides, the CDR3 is TGTGCCAGCTCGGGCCTAGGGGAGACCCAGTACTTC.